This T cell receptor beta chain was found in a study of monozygotic twins with inflammatory bowel disease. TCRdb reprocessed the 5' RACE reads and stores each CDR3 protein as one record, lacking DNA. The data show a few hundred thousand distinct CDR3 sequences, and the top ten clones hold 2% to 3%. There are 13 residues in the CDR3. Germline V gives CDR1 SQVTM, CDR2 ANQGSEA. Sequencing was carried out using blood. The receptor was derived from a human donor with ulcerative colitis or Crohn's disease, or a healthy co-twin of an affected twin (not recorded which). J is TRBJ2-7 and V is TRBV29-1; the TRBD1 assignment by TCRdb is unverifiable without DNA. The CDR3 reads CSVGRDRTYEQYF.